One sample yielded the 11 T cell receptor beta chains listed below, sequenced in a study of Ad26.COV2.S vaccination and SARS-CoV-2 variants. Method: immunoSEQ multiplex PCR; TCRdb's copy keeps in-frame clones and lacks some. Of approximately 460,000 clones in the sample, 89% were seen once. Treatment described: over 15 received Ad26.COV2.S at low or high dose, single or two shots; about five received placebo; per-sample allocation not given. Samples analyzed were those drawn on day 63 after the first vaccine or placebo injection. The specimen comprised peripheral blood, sampled in a trial of Ad26.COV2.S vaccine versus placebo. All receptors derive from a person between 18 and 60 years old who received the Ad26.COV2.S COVID-19 vaccine or a placebo.

This clone was counted between two and nine times. V usage is TRBV5-1 and J usage is TRBJ1-1; D perhaps matches TRBD1 (6 bases). V lost 4 bases and J 4 bases, leaving 14 bases between the germline ends. This CDR3 region has 14 residues. Germline lookup yields CDR1 SGHRS and CDR2 YFSETQ. The CDR3 loop is CASSPRQEVTEAFF. Written as DNA, the CDR3 is TGCGCCAGCAGCCCCAGACAGGAGGTCACTGAAGCTTTCTTT.

The V and J genes are TRBV5-4 and TRBJ2-2; D may be TRBD1 (5 bases). Germline CDR1 SGHNT, CDR2 YYREEE (reference sequence). The CDR3 extends over 17 amino acids. Trimming left V 4 bases short and J 6 bases short, with 22 bases between. The CDR3 sequence: CASSQGGSARQAGELFF. The CDR3 region has the DNA TGTGCCAGCAGCCAGGGTGGAAGCGCAAGGCAGGCCGGGGAGCTGTTTTTT.

On this clone itself: The same CDR3 is also encoded by other DNA sequences in this sample. V is TRBV6-5 and J is TRBJ2-3, with D uncertain. Looked up from germline, CDR1 is MNHEY and CDR2 is SVGAGI. V was cut by 5 bases and J by 1 base, with 4 bases left in between. The CDR3 contains 12 residues. The CDR3: CASSRGTDTQYF. CDR3 DNA: TGTGCCAGCAGTAGGGGCACAGATACGCAGTATTTT.

The V and J genes are TRBV3-1 (or the pseudogene TRBV3-2) and TRBJ2-5, with D perhaps matching TRBD1 (5 bases). Trimming removed 5 bases at V and 5 bases at J, with 24 bases between. CDR3 length: 17 residues. Germline lookup yields CDR1 LGHDT and CDR2 YNNKEL (reference sequence). The CDR3 loop reads CASSLRGAGNKGETQYF. The DNA for the CDR3 is TGTGCCAGCAGCTTAAGGGGCGCAGGCAATAAGGGGGAGACCCAGTACTTC.

The chain combines TRBV5-6 with TRBJ1-3; no reliable D call. This CDR3 contains 16 residues. CDR1 is SGHDT, CDR2 YYEEEE, per germline. V lost 3 bases and J 0 bases, leaving 13 bases between the germline ends. CDR3 DNA sequence: TGTGCCAGCAGCTCCGCTTATACAGTCTCTGGAAACACCATATATTTT. It translates to CASSSAYTVSGNTIYF.

The chain recombines TRBV11-3 with TRBJ2-1, with 10 bases identical to TRBD1. The CDR3 consists of 16 residues. Germline CDR1 SGHNT, CDR2 YENEEA. V lost 4 bases to trimming and J lost 4 bases; unmatched junction nucleotides: 7. CDR3 loop: CASSSYGTGEYNEQFF. CDR3 nucleotides: TGTGCCAGCAGCTCTTACGGGACAGGGGAGTACAATGAGCAGTTCTTC.

The V gene is TRBV7-6, the J gene TRBJ1-1; no firm D call. Germline V gene data show CDR1 as SGHVS and CDR2 as FNYEAQ. This CDR3 contains 15 residues. V dropped 3 bases and J dropped 0 bases, with 11 bases sitting between them. This CDR3 is CASSLFRNMNTEAFF. The CDR3 nucleotides read TGTGCCAGCAGCTTGTTTCGAAACATGAACACTGAAGCTTTCTTT.

The chain joins TRBV9 to TRBJ1-6; 7 bases are shared with TRBD1. CDR3 length: 16 amino acids. V shed 0 bases and J 7 bases; nucleotides not matched to a gene: 7. Germline V gene lookup returns CDR1 SGDLS and CDR2 YYNGEE. CDR3 coding DNA: TGTGCCAGCAGCGTAGGACAGGGACGGCCAAATTCACCCCTCCACTTT. Its protein is CASSVGQGRPNSPLHF.

The chain combines TRBV6-5 with TRBJ2-1; D tentatively reads TRBD1 or TRBD2 (5 bases each). Germline V lookup: CDR1 MNHEY, CDR2 SVGAGI. V was cut by 1 base and J by 3 bases, with 13 bases left in between. The CDR3 consists of 16 residues. CDR3 loop: CASSYFGAPFYNEQFF. The CDR3 DNA is TGTGCCAGCAGTTACTTCGGGGCGCCGTTCTACAATGAGCAGTTCTTC.

The rearrangement links TRBV5-1 to TRBJ2-7; possibly TRBD2 for D (6 bases). V dropped 3 bases and J dropped 6 bases, with 25 bases sitting between them. The CDR3 length is 17 residues. Germline V gene data show CDR1 as SGHRS and CDR2 as YFSETQ. CDR3 loop: CASSSPSGTAGWSEQYF. The DNA of the CDR3 is TGCGCCAGCAGCTCCCCTTCAGGGACTGCAGGGTGGAGCGAGCAGTACTTC.

The chain joins TRBV21-1 to TRBJ1-5; the table's TRBD1 call for D was not verified on the DNA. TRBV21-1 is a documented pseudogene. This CDR3 has 15 amino acids. The CDR3 DNA reads as TGTGCCAGCAGACCCGAGGACAGGGGCAATCAGCCCCAGCATTTT. Protein: CASRPEDRGNQPQHF.